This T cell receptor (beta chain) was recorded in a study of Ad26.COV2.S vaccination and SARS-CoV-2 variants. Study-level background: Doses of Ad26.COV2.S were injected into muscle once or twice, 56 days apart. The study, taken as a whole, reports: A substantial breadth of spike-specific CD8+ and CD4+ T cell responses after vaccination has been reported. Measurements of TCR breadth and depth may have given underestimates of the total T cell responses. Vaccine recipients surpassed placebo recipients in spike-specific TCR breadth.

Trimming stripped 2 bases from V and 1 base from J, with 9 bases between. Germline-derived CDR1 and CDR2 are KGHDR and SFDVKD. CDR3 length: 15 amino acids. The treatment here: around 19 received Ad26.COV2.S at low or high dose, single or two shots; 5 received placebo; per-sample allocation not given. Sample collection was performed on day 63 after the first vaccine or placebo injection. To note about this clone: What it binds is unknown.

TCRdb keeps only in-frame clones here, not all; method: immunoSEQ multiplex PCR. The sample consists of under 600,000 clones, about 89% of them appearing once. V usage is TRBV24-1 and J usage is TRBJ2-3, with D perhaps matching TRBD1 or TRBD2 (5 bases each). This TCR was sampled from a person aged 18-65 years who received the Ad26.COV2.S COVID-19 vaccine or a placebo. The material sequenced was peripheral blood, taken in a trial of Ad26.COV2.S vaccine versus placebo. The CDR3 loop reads CATSDYRGGTDTQYF. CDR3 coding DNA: TGTGCCACCAGTGATTATAGGGGAGGCACAGATACGCAGTATTTT.